This T cell receptor beta chain was documented in a study of blood T cells in healthy people across ages. For the study at large: Template switching retrieved approximately one barcoded beta molecule for each two T cells. Study-wide points: Among long-lived donors, naive CD4+ cells were more numerous and diversity higher than in aged donors. Total diversity from one million sequenced T cells was likely underestimated.

A second 7 to 11 cycle PCR used barcoded and J-beta primers. TCRdb re-analysed the 5' RACE reads in MiXCR, keeping a single row per CDR3 protein. The sample lists about 1 million distinct CDR3 sequences; roughly 45% were seen once. Details on this clonotype: The antigen is unknown.

This CDR3 spans 14 amino acids. The germline CDR1 and CDR2 sequences are SGHVS and FQNEAQ. Sample: blood. The chain employs TRBV7-8 and TRBJ2-7; D possibly uses TRBD1 or TRBD2 (5 bases each). The J call may be incorrect, as the DNA end agrees better with TRBJ2-5. The source is a woman between 55 and 75 years old in good health. Here the CDR3 DNA reads TGTGCCAGCAGCTCTATGAGGGGTGGGGAGACCCAGTACTTC. It translates to CASSSMRGGETQYF.